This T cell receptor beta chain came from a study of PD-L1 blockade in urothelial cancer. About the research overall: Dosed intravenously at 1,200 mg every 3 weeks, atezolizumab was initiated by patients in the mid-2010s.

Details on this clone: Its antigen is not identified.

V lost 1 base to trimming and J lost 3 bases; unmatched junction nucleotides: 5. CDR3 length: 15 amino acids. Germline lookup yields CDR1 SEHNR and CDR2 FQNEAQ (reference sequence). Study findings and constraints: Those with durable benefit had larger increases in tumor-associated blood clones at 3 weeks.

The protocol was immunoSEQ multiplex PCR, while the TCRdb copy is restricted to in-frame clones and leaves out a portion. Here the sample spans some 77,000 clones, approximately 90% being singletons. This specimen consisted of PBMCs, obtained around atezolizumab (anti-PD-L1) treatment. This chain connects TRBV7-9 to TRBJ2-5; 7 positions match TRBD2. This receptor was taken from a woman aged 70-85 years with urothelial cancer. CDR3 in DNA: TGTGCCAGCAGCTTAGGTCTGGGAGGGGAAGAGACCCAGTACTTC. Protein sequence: CASSLGLGGEETQYF.